There are many counts of the clone carrying this T cell receptor (beta chain). Its specificity is not known. Per the original data handling: The study built a papillary thyroid cancer distant-metastasis classifier from CDR3 differences across clinicopathological groups. TCRdb re-clonotyped the PCR reads via MiXCR. The V and J calls here are based on TCRdb, not the publication. The data show tens of thousands of clones, 25% to 30% seen once. All patients reached thyroid surgery having received no treatment beforehand. The data originate from a study of metastatic and nonmetastatic thyroid tumors. The study, taken as a whole, reports: Significantly higher TCR beta diversity was reportedly seen in malignant thyroid tumors than benign nodules, in blood and tumor.

The CDR3 loop spans 16 amino acids. The germline V gene encodes CDR1 MNHEY and CDR2 SMNVEV (reference sequence). V dropped 2 bases and J dropped 3 bases, with 13 bases sitting between them. The sequencing input was blood. This TCR came from a male donor with papillary thyroid cancer or a benign thyroid nodule (not recorded which). Some clones in this sample may be carry-over from other donors' samples. This chain links TRBV27 with TRBJ1-4, with a possible D match to TRBD1 (6 bases). The CDR3 loop reads CASSLAGAGANEKLFF. The DNA of the CDR3 is TGTGCCAGCAGTTTAGCGGGGGCCGGGGCTAATGAAAAACTGTTTTTT.